These 19 T cell receptor beta chains were sequenced from one sample in a study of human T cells and chemical hapten exposure. As for time point: pre-sensitization, week 0. Treatment defined: therapeutic diphenylcyclopropenone sensitization with weekly scalp DPC. TCRdb re-analysed the RACE reads in MiXCR, keeping a single row per CDR3 protein. The sample shows a few hundred thousand distinct CDR3 sequences, 5.5% of them seen only once. The sequenced sample was whole blood, obtained in connection with sensitization to the hapten diphenylcyclopropenone (DPC). These receptors were collected from a woman younger than 35 with alopecia areata. Some clones in this sample may be carry-over from other donors' samples.

This clonotype appeared many times. The CDR3 DNA reads as TGTGCCAGCAGCCTGGGCTCCTATAGCAATCAGCCCCAGCATTTT. Translation: CASSLGSYSNQPQHF. The chain employs TRBV3-1 and TRBJ1-5; D is undetermined. This CDR3 region has 15 residues. Germline V CDR1 and CDR2: LGHDT, YNNKEL (reference sequence). The V end lost 4 bases, the J end lost 0 bases, and 10 bases lay between the germline ends.

This clonotype was observed at least ten times. The chain carries TRBV21-1 and TRBJ2-7; the D call in the table, TRBD2, was not verified against the DNA. TRBV21-1 is a listed pseudogene. The CDR3 loop spans 14 amino acids. The CDR3 is CASSRTPSWGEQYF. In nucleotides, the CDR3 is TGTGCCAGCAGCAGGACTCCGAGTTGGGGCGAGCAGTACTTC.

The genes are TRBV25-1 and TRBJ1-4, with no clear D. V lost 7 bases and J lost 8, with 17 bases in between. This CDR3 has 14 residues. CDR1 is MGHDK, CDR2 SYGVNS, per germline. CDR3 DNA: TGTGCCAGCACCACGGAGGTAATAGACGAAAAACTGTTTTTT. Translation gives CASTTEVIDEKLFF.

In its sample, this clonotype was seen a few times. The chain combines TRBV10-3 with TRBJ2-7, with D perhaps matching TRBD2 (6 bases). V was shortened by 5 bases and J by 2 bases, with 16 bases between the two germline ends. The CDR3 runs 15 residues. CDR1 is ENHRY, CDR2 SYGVKD, per germline. The CDR3 region has the DNA TGTGCCATCAGTACCCCAAGGCGGGGAACCTACGAGCAGTACTTC. This codes for CAISTPRRGTYEQYF.

This clonotype was counted a few times. The J gene is TRBJ1-1, the V gene TRBV21-1; the D call in the table, TRBD1, was not verified against the DNA. TRBV21-1 is deemed a pseudogene. The CDR3 totals 17 residues. CDR3 in amino acids: CASSSMGGFLKDTEAFF. The CDR3 coding sequence is TGTGCCAGCAGTTCAATGGGCGGGTTCCTTAAGGACACTGAAGCTTTCTTT.

The chain uses TRBV30 and TRBJ2-6; a weak D match, TRBD1 (5 bases). The V and J ends lost 3 bases and 0 bases respectively, with 27 bases between them. Looked up from germline, CDR1 is GTSNPN and CDR2 is SVGIG (reference sequence). CDR3 length: 21 residues. The CDR3 loop reads CAWRRTVYYRLPFSGANVLTF. CDR3 in DNA: TGTGCCTGGAGGCGCACCGTTTATTACAGGTTGCCCTTCTCTGGGGCCAACGTCCTGACTTTC.

The chain couples TRBV6-5 to TRBJ2-3; 8 bases agree with TRBD2. The germline gives CDR1 MNHEY, CDR2 SVGAGI. The CDR3 covers 13 residues. Trimming at V came to 6 bases and at J to 4 bases, leaving 3 bases not matched to a gene. CDR3 amino acids: CASSRGGSDTQYF. DNA for the CDR3: TGTGCCAGCAGCCGGGGGGGGTCAGATACGCAGTATTTT.

This clonotype occurred a few times. This chain joins TRBV20-1 and TRBJ2-7; no clear D gene. Deletions cut 1 base from V and 4 bases from J, with 11 bases between. From germline, CDR1 is DFQATT and CDR2 SNEGSKA (reference sequence). The CDR3 spans 13 residues. For the CDR3, the DNA is TGCAGTGCTAGAGGTTCCTTGAGGTACGAGCAGTACTTC. Its protein is CSARGSLRYEQYF.

The table lists this clonotype with a few counts. The chain uses TRBV6-1 and TRBJ1-5; no firm D call. Germline CDR1 and CDR2: MNHNS and SASEGT. The length of the CDR3 is 18 residues. V was shortened by 6 bases and J by 4 bases, with 25 bases between the two germline ends. The CDR3 sequence is CASSPVLGIGNENQPQHF. CDR3 nucleotides: TGTGCCAGCAGCCCCGTTTTGGGCATCGGGAACGAAAATCAGCCCCAGCATTTT.

This clonotype has a count of ten or more. The chain has TRBV12-3 or TRBV12-4 and TRBJ2-3, with a possible D match to TRBD1 (5 bases). This CDR3 contains 17 residues. V gave up 6 bases and J gave up 1 base, with 20 bases separating them. CDR3 sequence (DNA): TGTGCCAGCAGCCTCGTCATCAGGGTAACGGGCACAGATACGCAGTATTTT. It translates to CASSLVIRVTGTDTQYF.

This clonotype has at least ten counts. The J gene is TRBJ2-3, the V gene TRBV7-2, with TRBD2 matching over 7 bases. From germline, CDR1 is SGHTA and CDR2 FQGNSA. CDR3 length equals 16 residues. Trimming removed 5 bases from V and 0 bases from J; junction bases left unmatched: 8. The CDR3: CASSQGLAASTDTQYF. In DNA form, the CDR3 reads TGTGCCAGCAGCCAGGGCCTAGCGGCCAGCACAGATACGCAGTATTTT.

The rearrangement links TRBV20-1 to TRBJ2-3; maybe TRBD2 (6 bases). The V gene's germline CDR1 is DFQATT and CDR2 SNEGSKA (reference sequence). Trimming left V 0 bases short and J 3 bases short, with 16 bases between. This CDR3 is 16 amino acids long. The CDR3 spells CSARDPSGLKTDTQYF. The CDR3 bases are TGCAGTGCTAGAGATCCCTCGGGACTTAAGACAGATACGCAGTATTTT.

V gene TRBV4-1 combines with J gene TRBJ1-2; D ambiguous. From germline, CDR1 is MGHRA and CDR2 YSYEKL. Trimming left V 1 base short and J 3 bases short, with 12 bases between. The CDR3 loop spans 15 amino acids. The CDR3 DNA follows: TGCGCCAGCAGCCAAGTGAGCGACTTGGACTATGGCTACACCTTC. Its translation: CASSQVSDLDYGYTF.

There are many counts of this clonotype. The genes are TRBV6-6 and TRBJ1-2; weak D call: TRBD1 (6 bases). The germline gives CDR1 MNHNY, CDR2 SVGAGI (reference sequence). This CDR3 region has 14 residues. V dropped 6 bases and J dropped 1 base, with 12 bases sitting between them. CDR3 DNA: TGTGCCAGCAGCCCCATGGACAGTAACTATGGCTACACCTTC. This gives the protein CASSPMDSNYGYTF.

This clonotype has at least ten counts. The CDR3 sequence is CASSQDVAHGGSYNSPLHF. In DNA, the CDR3 is TGCGCCAGCAGCCAAGACGTGGCGCATGGTGGATCCTATAATTCACCCCTCCACTTT. The gene calls are TRBV4-3 and TRBJ1-6; D is uncertain. CDR3 length: 19 amino acids. V dropped 0 bases and J dropped 1 base, with 16 bases sitting between them. Germline CDR1 and CDR2: LGHNA and YSLEER.

This chain links TRBV6-1 with TRBJ1-3; 7 nucleotides align to TRBD1. CDR1 MNHNS and CDR2 SASEGT come from the germline V gene. The CDR3 totals 17 residues. J lost 2 bases, V lost 8 bases, and 15 bases had no gene match. This CDR3 is CASEPTSTGTAGNTIYF. The CDR3 coding sequence is TGTGCCAGCGAACCAACCAGCACCGGGACAGCTGGAAACACCATATATTTT.

The rearrangement uses TRBV20-1 and TRBJ2-5, with D uncertain. The CDR3 runs to 14 residues. Germline V gene data show CDR1 as DFQATT and CDR2 as SNEGSKA (reference sequence). V lost 0 bases and J 1 base, leaving 9 bases between the germline ends. CDR3 region: CSARDWVSQETQYF. CDR3 nucleotide sequence: TGCAGTGCTAGAGATTGGGTATCCCAAGAGACCCAGTACTTC.

This clonotype was detected many times. V is TRBV6-2 or TRBV6-3 and J is TRBJ1-5; 9 bases align to TRBD1. V shed 2 bases and J 6 bases; nucleotides not matched to a gene: 8. This CDR3 has 16 amino acids. The germline CDR1 and CDR2 sequences are MNHEY and SVGEGT. CDR3 protein: CASSYTHRGPIQPQHF. CDR3 DNA sequence: TGTGCCAGCAGTTACACCCACAGGGGGCCGATTCAGCCCCAGCATTTT.

This clonotype was counted ten times or more. V gene TRBV20-1 combines with J gene TRBJ2-7; D possibly matches TRBD1 or TRBD2 (5 bases each). Trimming pared 0 bases from V and 5 bases from J, leaving 14 bases between. This CDR3 spans 14 amino acids. From germline, CDR1 is DFQATT and CDR2 SNEGSKA (reference sequence). CDR3 nucleotides: TGCAGTGCTAGAGAATCGGGGCCCGAGGACGAGCAGTACTTC. It yields the protein CSARESGPEDEQYF.